The clone carrying this T cell receptor beta chain appeared a few times. Its cognate antigen is unknown. The sample is drawn from a study of blood T cells in healthy people across ages. The CDR3 length is 14 residues. CDR1 is MNHEY and CDR2 is SMNVEV in the germline V gene (reference sequence). Trimming at V came to 4 bases and at J to 7 bases, leaving 5 bases not matched to a gene. It was with a sample-barcoded 5' primer and a J-beta primer mix that a second PCR of about 7 to 12 cycles was run. TCRdb analysed the 5' RACE reads with MiXCR anew, one entry per CDR3 protein. The sample gives more than 750,000 distinct CDR3 sequences, just under 30% of which show up once; roughly a tenth is in the top ten. Findings and caveats of the study: Older age coincided with a roughly linear decline in TCR beta diversity per million T cells.

The data were also submitted as part of a second study, on T cells of mothers and their children. That report adds: Each child gave about 3 million TCR beta CDR3 reads (each mother, over 10 million).

The clonotype originates from a woman aged 40 to 50 in good health. This chain connects TRBV27 to TRBJ2-2; TRBD2 matches at 8 bases. Material for sequencing was blood. The CDR3: CASSSRLASGELFF. For the CDR3, the DNA is TGTGCCAGCAGTTCCAGACTAGCGAGCGGGGAGCTGTTTTTT.